This T cell receptor (beta chain) was sequenced during a study of radiotherapy plus CTLA-4 blockade in lung cancer. Across the whole study: Among enrolled patients, 15% to 20% responded and less than 40% achieved disease control.

Study findings and constraints: Reports state that early shifts in blood T cell clones, with interferon-beta, best predicted response. Tumor-origin TCR clones grew in blood after radiotherapy plus ipilimumab.

TCRdb's table, derived via immunoSEQ multiplex PCR, lists solely in-frame clones and lacks some. The data contain 85,000 to 120,000 clones, approximately 81% of them singletons. V lost 1 base to trimming and J lost 3 bases; unmatched junction nucleotides: 8. The CDR3 is 16 amino acids. Germline-derived CDR1 and CDR2 are LGHNA and YSLEER. As regards this clone: Its antigen is not known.

Receiving focal radiation plus CTLA-4 blockade with ipilimumab were patients who had chemo-refractory metastatic non-small-cell lung cancer. The sample was peripheral blood, taken from a patient treated with radiotherapy plus ipilimumab. The chain employs TRBV4-3 and TRBJ2-7; 8 positions agree with TRBD2. This clonotype originated in a human donor with non-small cell lung cancer that progressed on radiotherapy plus ipilimumab. Some clones in this sample may be carry-over from other donors' samples. CDR3 sequence (DNA): TGCGCCAGCAGCCAAGGGTTTCGGGGGGGGAGCTACGAGCAGTACTTC. Translating it yields CASSQGFRGGSYEQYF.